This T cell receptor beta chain emerged from a study of CD8 T cells in ankylosing spondylitis. V lost 3 bases, J lost 4 bases, and 6 bases lay in between. The CDR3 length is 12 residues. CDR1 is SGHNT and CDR2 is YYREEE in the germline V gene (reference sequence). Notes on this clonotype: A read error may be the cause here, since a much bigger clone is one base away.

TCRdb recomputed calls from the 5' RACE reads with MiXCR, one row per CDR3 protein. This repertoire shows 250,000 or so distinct CDR3 sequences, approximately 10% found once; its top ten account for about 3%. The sample comprised blood, either unsorted or a sorted T cell fraction (not recorded which). V gene TRBV5-4 combines with J gene TRBJ2-3; no firm D call. The TCR originated in a male donor with ankylosing spondylitis or in good health (not recorded which). CDR3 nucleotides: TGTGCCAGCAGCTCAGAGGCAGATACGCAGTATTTT. Translating it yields CASSSEADTQYF.